The 20 T cell receptor beta chains below come from one sample, sequenced in a study of OX40 agonist ivuxolimab in advanced cancers. This table comes from immunoSEQ multiplex PCR, and its TCRdb copy is limited to in-frame clones, with some not included. The sample holds tens of thousands of clones; over 70% are singletons and the top ten take approximately 13%. This material consisted of CD4+ or CD8+ T cells sorted from blood, taken in a trial of the OX40 agonist ivuxolimab. These receptors originate from an adult with an advanced solid tumor such as melanoma, head and neck, liver or kidney cancer.

This clone was recorded once. The chain recombines TRBV2 with TRBJ2-1; TRBD2 matches at 7 bases. The CDR3 has 13 residues. Germline V CDR1 and CDR2: SNHLY, FYNNEI. V was pared by 9 bases and J by 3 bases, with 5 bases of the junction left unmatched. CDR3 sequence (DNA): TGTGCCAGTAGACTAGCTCTCTACAATGAGCAGTTCTTC. Translation: CASRLALYNEQFF.

The V gene is TRBV4-2, the J gene TRBJ1-4, with a weak D call TRBD1 (5 bases). The CDR3 covers 16 residues. V was pared by 0 bases and J by 8 bases, with 16 bases between. Germline CDR1 reads LGHNA; CDR2 reads YNFKEQ. The CDR3 is CASSQEVQAGGEKLFF. DNA for the CDR3: TGTGCCAGCAGCCAAGAAGTACAGGCAGGTGGAGAAAAACTGTTTTTT.

The gene calls are TRBV6-5 and TRBJ2-3; TRBD2 matches at 7 bases. V shed 0 bases, J shed 3 bases, and the junction held 3 bases outside the gene matches. This CDR3 spans 15 amino acids. Germline V gene data show CDR1 as MNHEY and CDR2 as SVGAGI. CDR3 sequence reads: CASSYSGEGTDTQYF. For the CDR3, the DNA is TGTGCCAGCAGTTACTCAGGGGAGGGGACAGATACGCAGTATTTT.

The chain employs TRBV9 and TRBJ1-5; D may be TRBD1 (5 bases). The CDR3 length is 15 residues. The V end was cut by 0 bases, the J end by 4 bases, with 11 bases between. CDR1 and CDR2 (germline): SGDLS, YYNGEE. Here the CDR3 DNA reads TGTGCCAGCAGCGTAGCTGGACAATTAAATCAGCCCCAGCATTTT. Amino acid sequence: CASSVAGQLNQPQHF.

The CDR3 is CASSPGSLGQMTEAFF. The DNA of the CDR3 is TGCGCCAGCAGCCCTGGATCCTTGGGACAGATGACTGAAGCTTTCTTT. This chain uses TRBV5-1 with TRBJ1-1; 7 bases fit TRBD1. The CDR3 loop spans 16 amino acids. V dropped 4 bases and J dropped 5; count of bases not matched to a gene: 14. Per the germline V gene, CDR1 is SGHRS and CDR2 is YFSETQ.

The gene calls are TRBV4-1 and TRBJ2-6; 9 bases agree with TRBD1. This CDR3 is 18 amino acids long. With V trimmed by 3 bases and J by 0 bases, 6 bases remained unmatched. Germline CDR1 reads MGHRA; CDR2 reads YSYEKL. The CDR3 is CASSHSGQGISGANVLTF. For the CDR3, the DNA is TGCGCCAGCAGCCACTCCGGACAGGGGATCTCTGGGGCCAACGTCCTGACTTTC.

V and J are TRBV12-5 and TRBJ1-4, with a possible D match to TRBD1 (5 bases). The CDR3 length is 15 residues. The V gene's germline CDR1 is LGHNT and CDR2 FRNRAP. Trimming took off 3 bases at V and 5 bases at J, with 13 bases between the two ends. For the CDR3, the DNA is TGTGCTAGTGGTTTAGTTACCAGGGAGAATGAAAAACTGTTTTTT. Its translation: CASGLVTRENEKLFF.

The rearrangement uses TRBV5-1 and TRBJ2-7; D is undetermined. Germline V gene sequence: CDR1 SGHRS, CDR2 YFSETQ. CDR3 length equals 15 residues. Trimming left V 0 bases short and J 0 bases short, with 10 bases between. The CDR3 sequence: CASSLGGGSSYEQYF. In DNA, the CDR3 is TGCGCCAGCAGCTTGGGTGGCGGAAGCTCCTACGAGCAGTACTTC.

The V gene is TRBV7-9, the J gene TRBJ1-2; no firm D call. Trimming cost V 1 base and J 4 bases, with 10 bases left between them. The CDR3 totals 14 residues. Germline CDR1 and CDR2: SEHNR and FQNEAQ (reference sequence). This CDR3 is CASSLGSFGYGYTF. The DNA of the CDR3 is TGTGCCAGCAGCTTAGGTAGCTTCGGCTATGGCTACACCTTC.

This chain joins TRBV9 and TRBJ1-1; D uncertain. CDR3 size: 14 residues. The V end lost 6 bases, the J end lost 1 base, and 13 bases lay between the germline ends. Germline V gene sequence: CDR1 SGDLS, CDR2 YYNGEE. CDR3 bases: TGTGCCAGCACCCGTAGTGAGGGGAACACTGAAGCTTTCTTT. This gives the protein CASTRSEGNTEAFF.

The V and J genes are TRBV5-1 and TRBJ1-1, with D unresolved. Germline V gene lookup returns CDR1 SGHRS and CDR2 YFSETQ. The CDR3 contains 14 residues. V was trimmed by 0 bases and J by 0 bases, leaving 6 bases between them. The CDR3 loop is CASSLGGLNTEAFF. The CDR3 coding sequence is TGCGCCAGCAGCTTGGGAGGGTTGAACACTGAAGCTTTCTTT.

This clone appeared a single time. The J gene is TRBJ2-7, the V gene TRBV7-9; D may be TRBD2 (6 bases). Germline lookup yields CDR1 SEHNR and CDR2 FQNEAQ (reference sequence). The CDR3 has 11 amino acids. Trimming left V 5 bases short and J 9 bases short, with 11 bases between. The CDR3 sequence is CASSLTGGQYF. The CDR3 DNA reads as TGTGCCAGCAGCCTTACCGGGGGGCAGTACTTC.

This clone was seen only once. The chain uses TRBV4-2 and TRBJ2-7; 8 positions agree with TRBD1. Germline V gene lookup returns CDR1 LGHNA and CDR2 YNFKEQ. Trimming cost V 5 bases and J 4 bases; bases outside gene matches: 4. The CDR3 is 13 amino acids. CDR3 DNA sequence: TGTGCCAGCAGCTTGGGACAGGTTTACGAGCAGTACTTC. Protein sequence: CASSLGQVYEQYF.

The rearrangement joins TRBV7-3 to TRBJ1-1; D is unresolved. The CDR3 length is 14 residues. Germline CDR1 SGHTA, CDR2 FQGTGA. The V end was cut by 2 bases, the J end by 1 base, with 8 bases between. CDR3 sequence (DNA): TGTGCCAGCAGCTTATTGGGCACGAACACTGAAGCTTTCTTT. This gives the protein CASSLLGTNTEAFF.

The chain is built from TRBV7-9 and TRBJ1-3, with TRBD1 matching over 8 bases. V gave up 4 bases and J gave up 0 bases; unmatched junction bases: 2. CDR1 SEHNR and CDR2 FQNEAQ come from the germline V gene (reference sequence). CDR3 length equals 15 residues. The CDR3 DNA is TGTGCCAGCAGCTCCGGACAGGGCTCTGGAAACACCATATATTTT. This sequence encodes CASSSGQGSGNTIYF.

As concerns this clone: Germline is not matched at one junction end, which may reflect a read error. V and J are TRBV5-1 and TRBJ2-5; 9 bases line up with TRBD1. This CDR3 is built from 14 residues. Per germline, CDR1 SGHRS and CDR2 YFSETQ. The CDR3 sequence: CASRLDRGGETQYF. CDR3 DNA sequence: TGCGCCAGCAGGTTGGACAGGGGAGGGGAGACCCAGTACTTC. Full variable domain (missing parts from reference TRBV5-1 and TRBJ2-5): KAGVTQTPRYLIKTRGQQVTLSCSPISGHRSVSWYQQTPGQGLQFLFEYFSETQRNKGNFPGRFSGRQFSNSRSEMNVSTLELGDSALYLCASRLDRGGETQYFGPGTRLLVL.

The rearrangement uses TRBV28 and TRBJ2-7; unclear D gene. The CDR3 consists of 13 residues. Trimming stripped 6 bases from V and 4 bases from J, with 13 bases between. Germline CDR1 reads MDHEN; CDR2 reads SYDVKM. The CDR3 bases are TGTGCCAGCAGCCCCTTTTATGGGTACGAGCAGTACTTC. It yields the protein CASSPFYGYEQYF.

The CDR3 DNA reads as TGTGCCAGCAGCTTAGGAGGACTAGGGGTTAACTACGAGCAGTACGTC. Its translation: CASSLGGLGVNYEQYV. V and J are TRBV7-8 and TRBJ2-7, with 7 positions matching TRBD2. The CDR3 is 16 residues long. Losses at the gene ends were 1 base for V and 3 bases for J; bases not matched to a gene: 9. Per germline, CDR1 SGHVS and CDR2 FQNEAQ.

The chain has TRBV6-1 and TRBJ2-7; TRBD2 matches at 11 bases. CDR1 is MNHNS and CDR2 is SASEGT in the germline V gene. The length of the CDR3 is 15 residues. The V gene end was trimmed by 8 bases and the J gene end by 1 base; junction bases not matched to a gene: 7. CDR3 loop: CASSVLAGGSYEQYV. The DNA of the CDR3 is TGTGCCAGCTCTGTCCTAGCGGGGGGTTCCTACGAGCAGTACGTC.

This clone was counted a single time. The chain has TRBV11-3 and TRBJ2-5; TRBD2 matches 9 bases. The J segment lost 5 bases and the V segment lost 4 bases, leaving 8 bases of the junction unmatched. Germline V gene data show CDR1 as SGHNT and CDR2 as YENEEA. The CDR3 has 15 residues. The chain's CDR3 is CASSSGLAGVETQYF. DNA of the CDR3: TGTGCCAGCAGCTCCGGCTTAGCGGGGGTGGAGACCCAGTACTTC.